A selection of T cell receptor beta chains follows, all from one sample in a study of T cell repertoires in cytomegalovirus infection. In TCRdb, the reads were re-called with MiXCR into one record per CDR3 protein. The sample shows 290,000 or so distinct CDR3 sequences, about a tenth of them seen only once. Sequencing was carried out using PBMCs. Source of these receptors: a human donor in good health (CMV status not recorded). Some clones in this sample may be carry-over from other donors' samples. Each CDR3 is given with its conserved first and last residue. The order of the fields is J gene, D gene, clone size, V gene, CDR3 DNA, CDR3 protein. D genes are given only for firm matches. The size entry is marked missing in some rows and otherwise reads once, few, many or a size class.

j_call: TRBJ1-1; d_call: NA; clone_size: many; v_call: TRBV20-1; cdr3_nt: TGCAGTGCTAGTAATCGTCAGGGAAGTAAAGAAGCTTTCTTT; cdr3_aa: CSASNRQGSKEAFF
j_call: TRBJ2-7; d_call: TRBD1; clone_size: many; v_call: TRBV7-8; cdr3_nt: TGTGCCAGCAGCTTAGCCGGGACAGAGACCCTCAGGCAGTACTTC; cdr3_aa: CASSLAGTETLRQYF
j_call: TRBJ2-5; d_call: NA; clone_size: NA; v_call: TRBV7-2; cdr3_nt: TGTGCCAGCAGCTTAGGCGTCAGCGGGTCTCAGGGGACCCAGTACTTC; cdr3_aa: CASSLGVSGSQGTQYF
j_call: TRBJ2-1; d_call: TRBD2; clone_size: many; v_call: TRBV7-9; cdr3_nt: TGTGCCAGCAGCCGCGGGACTAGCCGCTCCTACAATGAGCAGTTCTTC; cdr3_aa: CASSRGTSRSYNEQFF
j_call: TRBJ2-1; d_call: TRBD2; clone_size: NA; v_call: TRBV7-2; cdr3_nt: TGTGCCAGCAGCTTAAAAAGCGGGGCTACCTACAATGAGCAGTTCTTC; cdr3_aa: CASSLKSGATYNEQFF
j_call: TRBJ2-7; d_call: NA; clone_size: NA; v_call: TRBV10-1; cdr3_nt: TGCGCCAGCAGTCGTAACACCTACGAGCAGTACTTC; cdr3_aa: CASSRNTYEQYF
j_call: TRBJ2-4; d_call: NA; clone_size: NA; v_call: TRBV5-5; cdr3_nt: TGTGCCAGCAGCTTGGTTGGGGCGGCATGGGCATGGGACATTCAGTACTTC; cdr3_aa: CASSLVGAAWAWDIQYF
j_call: TRBJ1-1; d_call: NA; clone_size: many; v_call: TRBV7-8; cdr3_nt: TGTGCCAGCAGCCTCGACAGTTCTGAAGCTTTCTTT; cdr3_aa: CASSLDSSEAFF
j_call: TRBJ2-3; d_call: NA; clone_size: NA; v_call: TRBV27; cdr3_nt: TGTGCCAGCAGTTTAGTCTACGGAGCTTATGCAACAGATACGCAGTATTTT; cdr3_aa: CASSLVYGAYATDTQYF
j_call: TRBJ1-1; d_call: NA; clone_size: NA; v_call: TRBV20-1; cdr3_nt: TGCAGTGCTAGACATACAGCTTCTGAAGCTTTCTTT; cdr3_aa: CSARHTASEAFF
j_call: TRBJ1-1; d_call: NA; clone_size: few; v_call: TRBV4-2; cdr3_nt: TGTGCCAGCAGCTCAAGACAGATTAACACTGAAGCTTTCTTT; cdr3_aa: CASSSRQINTEAFF
j_call: TRBJ1-5; d_call: NA; clone_size: many; v_call: TRBV2; cdr3_nt: TGTGCCAGCACCGACAGTTATAGCAATCAGCCCCAGCATTTT; cdr3_aa: CASTDSYSNQPQHF
j_call: TRBJ2-7; d_call: TRBD1; clone_size: many; v_call: TRBV12-3/TRBV12-4; cdr3_nt: TGTGCCAGCAGTAGGGACAGGCCCTACGAGCAGTACTTC; cdr3_aa: CASSRDRPYEQYF
j_call: TRBJ2-2; d_call: TRBD2; clone_size: many; v_call: TRBV7-2; cdr3_nt: TGTGCCAGCACCCATGGTAGCGGGGCCGGGACCGGGGAGCTGTTTTTT; cdr3_aa: CASTHGSGAGTGELFF
j_call: TRBJ1-2; d_call: TRBD1; clone_size: NA; v_call: TRBV20-1; cdr3_nt: TGCAGTGCCCTGACAGGGAGCGATGGCTACACCTTC; cdr3_aa: CSALTGSDGYTF
j_call: TRBJ1-2; d_call: TRBD1; clone_size: many; v_call: TRBV7-9; cdr3_nt: TGTGCCAGCAGCAATACAGGGGGCGACTATGGCTACACCTTC; cdr3_aa: CASSNTGGDYGYTF
j_call: TRBJ1-5; d_call: NA; clone_size: NA; v_call: TRBV2; cdr3_nt: TGTGCCAGCAGACCCCAGGGTATTGGGCAGCCCCAGCATTTT; cdr3_aa: CASRPQGIGQPQHF
j_call: TRBJ1-2; d_call: NA; clone_size: many; v_call: TRBV28; cdr3_nt: TGTGCCAGCAGTTTGCCCGCGACAGCGGATGGCTACACCTTC; cdr3_aa: CASSLPATADGYTF
j_call: TRBJ1-2; d_call: NA; clone_size: many; v_call: TRBV5-1; cdr3_nt: TGCGCCAGCAGCTTGGCCCAGGGGTCTGGAGGCTACACCTTC; cdr3_aa: CASSLAQGSGGYTF
j_call: TRBJ1-1; d_call: TRBD1; clone_size: many; v_call: TRBV7-9; cdr3_nt: TGTGCCAGCAGCTCCGATCCTACAGGGGGCCGACGTGCCACTGAAGCTTTCTTT; cdr3_aa: CASSSDPTGGRRATEAFF
j_call: TRBJ1-2; d_call: TRBD1; clone_size: many; v_call: TRBV2; cdr3_nt: TGTGCCAGCAGAGGGGACAGCATTGGAGGCTATGGCTACACCTTC; cdr3_aa: CASRGDSIGGYGYTF
j_call: TRBJ1-6; d_call: NA; clone_size: many; v_call: TRBV6-2/TRBV6-3; cdr3_nt: TGTGCCAGCAGTTACTCGGACCACCTCCGGGATTCACCCCTCCACTTT; cdr3_aa: CASSYSDHLRDSPLHF
j_call: TRBJ2-1; d_call: NA; clone_size: many; v_call: TRBV7-8; cdr3_nt: TGTGCCAGCAGCCTTGGACGGACGTCCCTCAATGAGCAGTTCTTC; cdr3_aa: CASSLGRTSLNEQFF
j_call: TRBJ1-2; d_call: TRBD1; clone_size: NA; v_call: TRBV25-1; cdr3_nt: TGTGCCAGCATGACTGACAGGGGCTATGGCTACACCTTC; cdr3_aa: CASMTDRGYGYTF
j_call: TRBJ1-3; d_call: NA; clone_size: many; v_call: TRBV7-8; cdr3_nt: TGTGCCAGCAGCGATAAAGGAGGGATGTACGGAAACACCATATATTTT; cdr3_aa: CASSDKGGMYGNTIYF
j_call: TRBJ1-1; d_call: TRBD1; clone_size: many; v_call: TRBV19; cdr3_nt: TGTGCCATTTGGGGAGGGACAGGGGGCCGAACTGAAGCTTTCTTT; cdr3_aa: CAIWGGTGGRTEAFF
j_call: TRBJ2-3; d_call: NA; clone_size: many; v_call: TRBV7-2; cdr3_nt: TGTGCCAGCAGCCCTGAAGGGGATACGCAGTATTTT; cdr3_aa: CASSPEGDTQYF
j_call: TRBJ1-1; d_call: TRBD1; clone_size: few; v_call: TRBV19; cdr3_nt: TGTGCCAGTAGCGCCGACAGGGGTGGGACTGAAGCTTTCTTT; cdr3_aa: CASSADRGGTEAFF
j_call: TRBJ2-1; d_call: TRBD2; clone_size: many; v_call: TRBV7-3; cdr3_nt: TGTGCCAGCAGCTTCTCACGAGCGGGGGGGCTCAATGAGCAGTTCTTC; cdr3_aa: CASSFSRAGGLNEQFF
j_call: TRBJ2-5; d_call: NA; clone_size: many; v_call: TRBV7-2; cdr3_nt: TGTGCCAGCAGCTTATGGCAGGGAGAGACCCAGTACTTC; cdr3_aa: CASSLWQGETQYF
j_call: TRBJ2-1; d_call: NA; clone_size: few; v_call: TRBV29-1; cdr3_nt: TGCAGCGTTGAGGGGCTTGATAGCTCCTACAATGAGCAGTTCTTC; cdr3_aa: CSVEGLDSSYNEQFF
j_call: TRBJ2-2; d_call: NA; clone_size: many; v_call: TRBV7-3; cdr3_nt: TGTGCCAGCAGGCTTGCTACGTACACCGGGGAGCTGTTTTTT; cdr3_aa: CASRLATYTGELFF
j_call: TRBJ2-5; d_call: NA; clone_size: few; v_call: TRBV4-3; cdr3_nt: TGCGCCAGCAGCCAAGATCCGGGACCCCGGAGGGTAGAGACCCAGTACTTC; cdr3_aa: CASSQDPGPRRVETQYF
j_call: TRBJ1-1; d_call: NA; clone_size: NA; v_call: TRBV28; cdr3_nt: TGTGCCAGCATCCCCGCAGGGACGAACACTGAAGCTTTCTTT; cdr3_aa: CASIPAGTNTEAFF
j_call: TRBJ2-5; d_call: NA; clone_size: few; v_call: TRBV10-3; cdr3_nt: TGTGCCATCAGAAGTTCCGGAGGGACAGAGACCCAGTACTTC; cdr3_aa: CAIRSSGGTETQYF
j_call: TRBJ1-1; d_call: NA; clone_size: many; v_call: TRBV6-2/TRBV6-3; cdr3_nt: TGTGCCAGCAGTTACCTCCGTGTGGGAACTGAAGCTTTCTTT; cdr3_aa: CASSYLRVGTEAFF
j_call: TRBJ2-5; d_call: NA; clone_size: NA; v_call: TRBV20-1; cdr3_nt: TGCAGTGCTAGCCCGGGGGGCGGGCGGCGGGAGACCCAGTACTTC; cdr3_aa: CSASPGGGRRETQYF